The present entry profiles one T cell receptor beta chain with its context. The V gene end was trimmed by 5 bases and the J gene end by 9 bases; junction bases not matched to a gene: 9. The CDR3 extends over 15 amino acids. Germline CDR1 reads LGHNA; CDR2 reads YSLEER. This entry is derived from a study of T-cell reconstitution after alpha-beta-depleted transplantation in children. Unique molecular identifiers tagged the TCRbeta library. TCRdb reanalysed the PCR reads using MiXCR and keeps one entry per CDR3 protein. The sample carries 400,000 to 500,000 distinct CDR3 sequences, 11% recorded once. The gene calls are TRBV4-3 and TRBJ2-1; 11 bases agree with TRBD1. The source of this sequence is a human donor who donated a stem cell graft to a child with acute myeloid leukemia. The sequencing used PBMCs from the stem cell graft donor, collected from the stem cell graft. In nucleotides, the CDR3 is TGCGCCAGCAGCTCGCCGGGACAGGGGGACTCTGAGCAGTTCTTC. It encodes CASSSPGQGDSEQFF.